Given below is one TCR beta chain in context. What it recognizes is unknown. The trim removed 3 bases at V and 3 bases at J, leaving 10 bases unmatched. CDR1 is KGHSH and CDR2 is LQKENI in the germline V gene. The CDR3 consists of 16 residues. This sample was taken from a study of cytotoxic CD8 clonotypes in ibrutinib-treated CLL. Study summary: The patients, over ten relapsed/refractory and approximately 15 treatment-naive, included about 17 who were IGHV unmutated. The sample average was about 240,000 productive templates and 94,082 productive rearrangements. Study-level findings and limits: Few clonotypes were public, and these shrank or held steady under treatment.

Method: immunoSEQ multiplex PCR; TCRdb's copy keeps in-frame clones and lacks some. The data show approximately 330,000 clones, more than 65% seen once. This receptor was taken from a human donor with chronic lymphocytic leukemia. The source material was PBMCs, sampled before ibrutinib treatment. The chain has TRBV18 and TRBJ1-1, with TRBD1 identical over 7 bases. The CDR3 DNA reads as TGTGCCAGCTCACCTGTATTCGGACAGGCCGACACTGAAGCTTTCTTT. Translated, it gives CASSPVFGQADTEAFF.